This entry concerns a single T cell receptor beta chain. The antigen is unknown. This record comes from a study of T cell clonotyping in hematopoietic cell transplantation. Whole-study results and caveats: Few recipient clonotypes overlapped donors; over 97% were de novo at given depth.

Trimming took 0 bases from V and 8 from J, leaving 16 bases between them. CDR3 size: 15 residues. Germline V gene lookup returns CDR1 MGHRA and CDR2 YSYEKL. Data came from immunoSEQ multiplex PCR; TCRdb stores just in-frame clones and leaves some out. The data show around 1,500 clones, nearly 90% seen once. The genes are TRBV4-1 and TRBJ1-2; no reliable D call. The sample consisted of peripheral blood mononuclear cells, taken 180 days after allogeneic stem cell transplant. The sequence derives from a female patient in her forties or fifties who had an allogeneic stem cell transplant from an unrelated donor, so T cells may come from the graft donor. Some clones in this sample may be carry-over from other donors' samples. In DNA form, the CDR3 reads TGCGCCAGCAGCCAAGAAGGTGCAAGGAGCGGGGGCTACACCTTC. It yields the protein CASSQEGARSGGYTF.